This T cell receptor (beta chain) appears in the sequencing data of a study of vaccination and CD4 T cells after COVID-19. The CDR3 totals 15 residues. The germline gives CDR1 MNHNS, CDR2 SASEGT. The V end lost 8 bases, the J end lost 1 base, and 16 bases lay between the germline ends. As concerns this clonotype: Its antigen is not known.

Noted treatment: roughly 10-day PBMC culture with coronavirus spike peptide pools or control peptides (ViraFEST assay). Sequence data for DNA of cultured CD4+ T cells were generated by the Oncomine TCR Beta short-read assay. TCRdb fed the PCR reads into MiXCR, producing one record per CDR3 protein. The sample holds 20,000 to 30,000 distinct CDR3 sequences, around 54% seen once. This TCR was sampled from a human donor who had recovered from COVID-19. Sequenced sample: CD4+ T cells from blood, cultured in vitro. V is TRBV6-1 and J is TRBJ2-3, with D tentatively TRBD2 (6 bases). The CDR3 DNA sequence: TGTGCCAGCCGTATCAGGCGCGGGGGCACAGATACGCAGTATTTT. Protein sequence: CASRIRRGGTDTQYF.